The 15 T cell receptor beta chains reported below all come from one sample, sequenced in a study of cytomegalovirus exposure and HLA in healthy donors. Clones were sequenced by immunoSEQ multiplex PCR, and TCRdb holds only the in-frame ones, with some missing. The data contain some 180,000 clones, about 81% of them singletons. Sample: PBMCs. Every receptor here comes from a woman younger than 45 in good health and CMV-seronegative.

The rearrangement uses TRBV6-1 and TRBJ2-7, with D unresolved. This CDR3 contains 15 residues. Germline V gene data show CDR1 as MNHNS and CDR2 as SASEGT. V lost 3 bases to trimming and J lost 3 bases, with 15 bases between them. CDR3 loop: CASSDVVEGVYEQYF. The DNA of the CDR3 is TGTGCCAGCAGTGATGTAGTGGAAGGAGTCTACGAGCAGTACTTC.

The chain carries TRBV5-4 and TRBJ2-1; a weak D match, TRBD2 (6 bases). In germline, CDR1 is SGHNT, CDR2 YYREEE (reference sequence). V lost 1 base, J lost 6 bases, and 11 bases lay in between. The CDR3 sequence is 14 residues long. For the CDR3, the DNA is TGTGCCAGCAGCTTGCGGCTAGCGATCAATGAGCAGTTCTTC. It specifies CASSLRLAINEQFF.

The V gene is TRBV30, the J gene TRBJ1-4; 8 positions agree with TRBD1. CDR1 and CDR2 from the germline V gene are GTSNPN and SVGIG (reference sequence). V gave up 0 bases and J gave up 8 bases; unmatched junction bases: 5. CDR3 length equals 14 residues. CDR3 in amino acids: CAWSVSGGYEKLFF. The CDR3 nucleotides are TGTGCCTGGAGTGTTTCAGGGGGCTACGAAAAACTGTTTTTT.

The sample holds one count of this clone. The chain has TRBV5-4 and TRBJ2-7; 15 bases agree with TRBD2. V lost 3 bases to trimming and J lost 6 bases; unmatched junction nucleotides: 4. The CDR3 is made up of 15 amino acids. CDR1 is SGHNT, CDR2 YYREEE, per germline (reference sequence). The CDR3 bases are TGTGCCAGCAGCTGGGGACTAGCGGGGGGACTCGAGCAGTACTTC. Protein product: CASSWGLAGGLEQYF.

This clone was detected only once. The V gene is TRBV6-5, the J gene TRBJ1-2, with 9 bases aligning to TRBD1. Germline CDR1 reads MNHEY; CDR2 reads SVGAGI. There are 14 residues in the CDR3. V gave up 6 bases and J gave up 4 bases; unmatched junction bases: 6. CDR3 coding DNA: TGTGCCAGCAGAAACAGGGGGCGCATCTATGGCTACACCTTC. Translating it yields CASRNRGRIYGYTF.

The CDR3 spells CATSRDPENQPQHF. The CDR3 bases are TGTGCCACCAGCAGAGACCCGGAGAATCAGCCCCAGCATTTT. The J gene is TRBJ1-5, the V gene TRBV15; D is undetermined. V was cut by 0 bases and J by 4 bases, with 7 bases left in between. Germline assignment: CDR1 LNHNV and CDR2 YYDKDF (reference sequence). The CDR3 spans 14 residues.

This chain uses TRBV5-1 with TRBJ2-7; 10 bases map to TRBD2. V shed 0 bases, J shed 5 bases, and the junction held 2 bases outside the gene matches. The CDR3 length is 14 residues. From germline, CDR1 is SGHRS and CDR2 YFSETQ. The CDR3: CASSLAGTSDEQYF. In nucleotides, the CDR3 is TGCGCCAGCAGCTTGGCCGGGACTAGCGACGAGCAGTACTTC.

J is TRBJ1-1 and V is TRBV7-9, with D unclear. CDR3 length: 12 amino acids. CDR1 and CDR2 (germline): SEHNR, FQNEAQ (reference sequence). V was pared by 5 bases and J by 2 bases, with 6 bases between. The CDR3 loop is CASSGLNTEAFF. The CDR3 nucleotides are TGTGCCAGCAGCGGGCTTAACACTGAAGCTTTCTTT.

The chain joins TRBV5-8 to TRBJ2-2; possible D gene TRBD1, 6 bases. V lost 3 bases, J lost 1 base, and 10 bases lay in between. This CDR3 has 15 residues. Looked up from germline, CDR1 is SGHTS and CDR2 is YDEGEE. CDR3 nucleotides: TGTGCCAGCAGCTCCGGGACACAGAACACCGGGGAGCTGTTTTTT. Translation gives CASSSGTQNTGELFF.

The chain joins TRBV2 to TRBJ1-4, with TRBD1 matching 8 bases. V trimming: 6 bases; J trimming: 8 bases; junction bases outside the gene matches: 8. Germline V CDR1 and CDR2: SNHLY, FYNNEI. The CDR3 length is 14 residues. In DNA, the CDR3 is TGTGCCAGCAGGGCACAGGGGGAGGTAGAAAAACTGTTTTTT. Its protein product is CASRAQGEVEKLFF.

This sequence joins TRBV11-2 and TRBJ2-7, with D possibly TRBD2 on 6 matching bases. The V gene's germline CDR1 is SGHAT and CDR2 FQNNGV. CDR3 length: 13 residues. With 1 base removed from V and 4 bases from J, the gap between germline ends came to 8 bases. Written as DNA, the CDR3 is TGTGCCAGCAGCTTAGCGGGAGTTTACGAGCAGTACTTC. It specifies CASSLAGVYEQYF. Supplemented by reference TRBV11-2 and TRBJ2-7, the full variable domain reads EAGVAQSPRYKIIEKRQSVAFWCNPISGHATLYWYQQILGQGPKLLIQFQNNGVVDDSQLPKDRFSAERLKGVDSTLKIQPAKLEDSAVYLCASSLAGVYEQYFGPGTRLTVT.

This clone was picked up one time. V usage is TRBV15 and J usage is TRBJ2-1, with a possible D match to TRBD2 (5 bases). The CDR3 runs 15 residues. Trimming removed 6 bases at V and 4 bases at J, with 16 bases between. Per the germline V gene, CDR1 is LNHNV and CDR2 is YYDKDF (reference sequence). For the CDR3, the DNA is TGTGCCACCAGGCCGGCGGGCTCCCTGTACAATGAGCAGTTCTTC. Amino acids: CATRPAGSLYNEQFF.

J is TRBJ2-7 and V is TRBV2; 8 bases fit TRBD2. V gave up 4 bases and J gave up 3 bases; unmatched junction bases: 5. The CDR3 sequence is 14 residues long. The germline gives CDR1 SNHLY, CDR2 FYNNEI. CDR3 region: CASSAQRGYYEQYF. CDR3 coding DNA: TGTGCCAGCAGTGCCCAGCGGGGGTACTACGAGCAGTACTTC.

Written as DNA, the CDR3 is TGCGCCAGCAGCATACTAGCGGGAGGTTCAACAGATACGCAGTATTTT. Its translation: CASSILAGGSTDTQYF. This chain joins TRBV5-1 and TRBJ2-3, with 12 positions matching TRBD2. The CDR3 has 16 amino acids. The trim removed 4 bases at V and 3 bases at J, leaving 6 bases unmatched. Germline CDR1 SGHRS, CDR2 YFSETQ. The complete variable domain, with remaining parts taken from reference TRBV5-1 and TRBJ2-3, reads KAGVTQTPRYLIKTRGQQVTLSCSPISGHRSVSWYQQTPGQGLQFLFEYFSETQRNKGNFPGRFSGRQFSNSRSEMNVSTLELGDSALYLCASSILAGGSTDTQYFGPGTRLTVL.

This chain connects TRBV7-9 to TRBJ2-7; D remains unclear. Germline CDR1 reads SEHNR; CDR2 reads FQNEAQ (reference sequence). The length of the CDR3 is 13 residues. With 3 bases removed from V and 5 bases from J, the gap between germline ends came to 11 bases. DNA of the CDR3: TGTGCCAGCAGCTTCTCGGATGCGGACGAGCAGTACTTC. Its protein is CASSFSDADEQYF.